Listed below are T cell receptor beta chains from one sample, sequenced in a study of response to subunit inactivated influenza vaccine. Via MiXCR, TCRdb re-called the RT-PCR reads, giving one row per CDR3 protein. The sample lists about 540,000 distinct CDR3 sequences; roughly 15% were seen once. The material was PBMCs from blood, obtained 12 days after vaccination. The origin of the receptors is a man aged 45 to 65 who received an inactivated influenza vaccine. CDR3s include the opening cysteine and the closing phenylalanine or tryptophan. D genes are given only for firm matches. Not all rows give a size; the values are once, few, many and, for expanded clones, a class.

>TRBD1|.|TRBJ2-2|TRBV11-3
CASSSGQGRGYTGELFF
TGTGCCAGCAGCTCCGGACAGGGAAGGGGTTACACCGGGGAGCTGTTTTTT
>TRBD2|.|TRBJ2-1|TRBV12-3/TRBV12-4
CASRGLAGAYNEQFF
TGTGCCAGCAGGGGACTAGCGGGGGCCTACAATGAGCAGTTCTTC
>.|.|TRBJ2-3|TRBV4-1
CASSQIQDFTDTQYF
TGCGCCAGCAGCCAAATACAGGATTTCACAGATACGCAGTATTTT
>TRBD2|.|TRBJ2-3|TRBV12-3/TRBV12-4
CASSRIREGTQYF
TGTGCCAGCAGTCGTATCAGGGAGGGTACGCAGTATTTT
>TRBD1|.|TRBJ1-1|TRBV12-3/TRBV12-4
CASGQGGYTEAFF
TGTGCCAGCGGACAGGGAGGGTACACTGAAGCTTTCTTT
>TRBD1|few|TRBJ1-1|TRBV7-9
CASSSGQDHMNTEAFF
TGTGCCAGCAGCTCGGGACAGGACCATATGAACACTGAAGCTTTCTTT
>.|.|TRBJ1-5|TRBV6-1
CASSEWRGRRPDQPQHF
TGTGCCAGCAGTGAATGGAGGGGGAGAAGGCCGGATCAGCCCCAGCATTTT
>TRBD2|few|TRBJ2-2|TRBV27
CASSLTGTSVGELFF
TGTGCCAGCAGTTTAACTGGGACTAGCGTCGGGGAGCTGTTTTTT
>TRBD2|once|TRBJ2-1|TRBV14
CASSQVRRPRGGSYNEQFF
TGTGCCAGCAGCCAAGTTCGTAGGCCCCGGGGCGGGAGCTACAATGAGCAGTTCTTC
>.|.|TRBJ2-5|TRBV29-1
CSVPTEQETQYF
TGCAGCGTCCCGACAGAGCAAGAGACCCAGTACTTC
>.|.|TRBJ1-6|TRBV28
CASSFKTPLHF
TGTGCCAGCAGTTTTAAAACACCCCTCCACTTT
>TRBD2|.|TRBJ2-1|TRBV4-2
CASSHREGLAYNEQFF
TGTGCCAGCAGCCATAGGGAGGGACTAGCCTACAATGAGCAGTTCTTC
>TRBD2|few|TRBJ2-1|TRBV20-1
CSARRGLAGAPTPNEQFF
TGCAGTGCACGCCGGGGACTAGCGGGAGCCCCAACCCCCAATGAGCAGTTCTTC
>TRBD1|few|TRBJ2-1|TRBV13
CASSPRQGIALYNEQFF
TGTGCCAGCAGCCCGAGACAGGGGATCGCACTCTACAATGAGCAGTTCTTC
>TRBD2|.|TRBJ2-3|TRBV20-1
CSATGLAESPNTQYF
TGCAGTGCGACGGGACTAGCGGAGTCTCCCAATACGCAGTATTTT
>.|.|TRBJ2-1|TRBV7-9
CASSPPWGKGYNEQFF
TGTGCCAGCAGCCCCCCTTGGGGCAAAGGTTACAATGAGCAGTTCTTC
>TRBD1|.|TRBJ1-1|TRBV2
CASSRQGAGATEAFF
TGTGCCAGCAGTCGACAGGGGGCCGGAGCGACTGAAGCTTTCTTT
>.|.|TRBJ2-2|TRBV11-3
CASSSPWADGELFF
TGTGCCAGCAGCTCACCCTGGGCGGACGGGGAGCTGTTTTTT
>TRBD1|many|TRBJ2-1|TRBV6-5
CASRITGGEQFF
TGTGCCAGCAGAATAACAGGGGGTGAGCAGTTCTTC
>.|.|TRBJ2-1|TRBV5-1
CASSLMGSAGNEQFF
TGCGCCAGCAGCTTGATGGGCTCGGCAGGCAATGAGCAGTTCTTC
>.|.|TRBJ2-4|TRBV12-3/TRBV12-4
CATTMGETENIQYF
TGTGCCACCACTATGGGTGAGACAGAAAACATTCAGTACTTC
>TRBD2|few|TRBJ2-1|TRBV15
CATSRDAGGLGNEQFF
TGTGCCACCAGCAGAGATGCGGGAGGGCTGGGGAATGAGCAGTTCTTC
>.|many|TRBJ1-5|TRBV5-6
CASSLGQYYQPQHF
TGTGCCAGCAGCTTGGGACAGTATTATCAGCCCCAGCATTTT
>TRBD2|many|TRBJ2-5|TRBV28
CASTPSPATSGNGETQYF
TGTGCCAGCACCCCATCCCCCGCGACTAGCGGGAATGGAGAGACCCAGTACTTC
>TRBD1|many|TRBJ1-6|TRBV5-1
CASPLGTDLPSSDPGSNSPLHF
TGCGCCAGCCCACTGGGGACAGACCTACCCTCTAGCGATCCGGGTTCGAATTCACCCCTCCACTTT
>.|many|TRBJ2-3|TRBV28
CASSSPTDTQYF
TGTGCCAGCAGTTCCCCCACGGATACGCAGTATTTT